This TCR beta chain was identified during a study of Ad26.COV2.S vaccination and SARS-CoV-2 variants. Study context: The vaccine Ad26.COV2.S was put into the muscle once, or twice with 56 days between.

The CDR3 has 16 amino acids. Germline values: CDR1 LGHNA, CDR2 YNFKEQ. Trimming left V 4 bases short and J 2 bases short, with 15 bases between. This clone was counted only a few times. The antigen is not known. Some clones are missing from TCRdb's copy, which holds only in-frame ones; the method was immunoSEQ multiplex PCR. This table holds 400,000 to 450,000 clones, 92% found once. Study findings and constraints: It was reported that spike-specific CD8+ and CD4+ T cell responses were substantially broad after vaccination. It was vaccine recipients, not placebo recipients, who had the higher spike-specific TCR breadth.

Treatment given: approximately 18 received Ad26.COV2.S at low or high dose, single or two shots; about 5 received placebo; per-sample allocation not given. The samples date from day 63 after the first vaccine or placebo injection. Donor was an adult aged 18-55 years in Boston. The TCR comes from a person aged 18 to 59 who received the Ad26.COV2.S COVID-19 vaccine or a placebo. The V call is TRBV4-2, the J call TRBJ1-3; TRBD1 might be the D (6 bases). Sample: peripheral blood, taken in a trial of Ad26.COV2.S vaccine versus placebo. CDR3 in amino acids: CASSLTHREAGNTIYF. CDR3 bases: TGTGCCAGCAGCCTAACCCACAGGGAGGCTGGAAACACCATATATTTT.